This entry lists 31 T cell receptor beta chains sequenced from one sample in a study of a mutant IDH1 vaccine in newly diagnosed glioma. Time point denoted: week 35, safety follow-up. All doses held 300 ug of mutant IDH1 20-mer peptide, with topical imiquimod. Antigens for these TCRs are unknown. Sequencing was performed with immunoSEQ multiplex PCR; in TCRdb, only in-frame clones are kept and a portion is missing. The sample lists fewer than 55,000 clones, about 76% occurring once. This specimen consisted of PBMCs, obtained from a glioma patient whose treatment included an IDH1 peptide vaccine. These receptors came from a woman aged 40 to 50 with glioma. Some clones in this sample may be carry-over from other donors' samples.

CDR3 loop: CSVEEYLDYGYTF. The CDR3 region has the DNA TGCAGCGTTGAGGAATACCTCGACTATGGCTACACCTTC. The rearrangement links TRBV29-1 to TRBJ1-2; D gene ambiguous. Trimming removed 3 bases from V and 3 bases from J, with 11 bases in between. The CDR3 runs to 13 residues. Germline V gene lookup returns CDR1 SQVTM and CDR2 ANQGSEA.

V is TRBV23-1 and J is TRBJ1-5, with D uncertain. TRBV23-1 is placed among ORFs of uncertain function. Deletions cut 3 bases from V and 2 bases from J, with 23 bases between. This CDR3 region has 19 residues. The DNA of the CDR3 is TGCGCCAGCAGTCATTCTCTCATCCCCGGCCCGTGGGGCAATCAGCCCCAGCATTTT. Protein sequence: CASSHSLIPGPWGNQPQHF.

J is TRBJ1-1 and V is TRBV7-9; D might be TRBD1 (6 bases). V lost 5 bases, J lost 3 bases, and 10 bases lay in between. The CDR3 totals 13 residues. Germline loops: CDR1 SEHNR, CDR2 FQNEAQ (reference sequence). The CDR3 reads CASSMTGYTEAFF. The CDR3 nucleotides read TGTGCCAGCAGCATGACAGGCTACACTGAAGCTTTCTTT.

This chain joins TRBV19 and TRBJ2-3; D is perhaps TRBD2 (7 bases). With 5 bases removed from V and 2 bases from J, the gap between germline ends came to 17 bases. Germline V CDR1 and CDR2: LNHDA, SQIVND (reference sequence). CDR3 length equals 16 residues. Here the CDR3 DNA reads TGTGCCAGTAGTTCTAGGGGGAGGGGAGACACAGATACGCAGTATTTT. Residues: CASSSRGRGDTDTQYF.

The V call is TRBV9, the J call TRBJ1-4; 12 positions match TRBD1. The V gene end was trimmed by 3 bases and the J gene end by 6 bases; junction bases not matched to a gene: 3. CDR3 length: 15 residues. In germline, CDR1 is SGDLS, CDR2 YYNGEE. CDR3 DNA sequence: TGTGCCAGCAGCGAGGGGACAGGGGGCTATGAAAAACTGTTTTTT. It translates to CASSEGTGGYEKLFF.

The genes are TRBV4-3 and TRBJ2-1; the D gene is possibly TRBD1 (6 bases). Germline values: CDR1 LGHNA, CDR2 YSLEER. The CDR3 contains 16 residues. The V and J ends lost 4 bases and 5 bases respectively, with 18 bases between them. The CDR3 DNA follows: TGCGCCAGCAGCCTAGGTTGGACAGCCCAGAACAATGAGCAGTTCTTC. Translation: CASSLGWTAQNNEQFF.

The CDR3 nucleotides read TGTGCCAGCAGCTTGACTAGATCTAACAATGAGCAGTTCTTC. Its translation is CASSLTRSNNEQFF. The chain joins TRBV11-1 to TRBJ2-1; D possibly corresponds to TRBD2 (6 bases). Germline CDR1 and CDR2: SGHAT and FQDESV (reference sequence). Trimming stripped 3 bases from V and 5 bases from J, with 11 bases between. The length of the CDR3 is 14 residues.

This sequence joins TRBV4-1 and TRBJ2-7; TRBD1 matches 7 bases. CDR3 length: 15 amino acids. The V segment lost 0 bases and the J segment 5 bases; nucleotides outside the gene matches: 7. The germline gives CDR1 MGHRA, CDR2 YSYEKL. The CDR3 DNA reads TGCGCCAGCAGCCAAGAGACAGGGAAATTCCACGAGCAGTACTTC. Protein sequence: CASSQETGKFHEQYF.

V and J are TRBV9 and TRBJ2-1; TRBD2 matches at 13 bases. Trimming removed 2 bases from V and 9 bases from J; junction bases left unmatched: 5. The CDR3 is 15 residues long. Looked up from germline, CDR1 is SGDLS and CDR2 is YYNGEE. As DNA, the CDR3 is TGTGCCAGCAGCGTTCAGACTAGCGGGGGGCTTGAGCAGTTCTTC. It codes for CASSVQTSGGLEQFF.

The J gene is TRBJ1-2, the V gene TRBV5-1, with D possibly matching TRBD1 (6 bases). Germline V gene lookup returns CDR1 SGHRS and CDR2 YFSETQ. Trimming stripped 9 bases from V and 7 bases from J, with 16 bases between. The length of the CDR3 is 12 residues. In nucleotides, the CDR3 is TGCGCCATCCCGGACAGAGAAGGTGGCTACACCTTC. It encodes CAIPDREGGYTF.

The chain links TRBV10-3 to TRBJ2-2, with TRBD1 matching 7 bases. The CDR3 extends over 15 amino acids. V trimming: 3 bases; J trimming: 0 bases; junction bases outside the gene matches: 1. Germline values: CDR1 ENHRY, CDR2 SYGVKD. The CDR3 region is CAISEGGPNTGELFF. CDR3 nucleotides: TGTGCCATCAGTGAAGGGGGCCCGAACACCGGGGAGCTGTTTTTT.

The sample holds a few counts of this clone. The CDR3 bases are TGTGCCAGCAGCCAGAATGGGGGTGGCTACACCTTC. Protein: CASSQNGGGYTF. V is TRBV4-2 and J is TRBJ1-2; a possible D gene is TRBD1 (5 bases). Deletions cut 3 bases from V and 7 bases from J, with 9 bases between. This CDR3 has 12 amino acids. Germline CDR1 and CDR2: LGHNA and YNFKEQ.

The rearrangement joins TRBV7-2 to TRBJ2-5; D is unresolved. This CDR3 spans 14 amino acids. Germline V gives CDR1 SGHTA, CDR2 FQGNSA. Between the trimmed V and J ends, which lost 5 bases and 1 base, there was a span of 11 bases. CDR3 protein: CASSRWVLQETQYF. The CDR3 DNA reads TGTGCCAGCAGCCGTTGGGTCCTCCAAGAGACCCAGTACTTC.

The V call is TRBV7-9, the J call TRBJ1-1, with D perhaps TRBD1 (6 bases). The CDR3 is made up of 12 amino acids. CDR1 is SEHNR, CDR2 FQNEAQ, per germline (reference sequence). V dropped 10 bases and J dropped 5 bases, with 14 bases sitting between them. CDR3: CATSFRGTEAFF. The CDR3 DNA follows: TGTGCCACCTCCTTCAGGGGAACTGAAGCTTTCTTT. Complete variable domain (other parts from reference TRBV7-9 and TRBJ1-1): DTGVSQNPRHKITKRGQNVTFRCDPISEHNRLYWYRQTLGQGPEFLTYFQNEAQLEKSRLLSDRFSAERPKGSFSTLEIQRTEQGDSAMYLCATSFRGTEAFFGQGTRLTVV.

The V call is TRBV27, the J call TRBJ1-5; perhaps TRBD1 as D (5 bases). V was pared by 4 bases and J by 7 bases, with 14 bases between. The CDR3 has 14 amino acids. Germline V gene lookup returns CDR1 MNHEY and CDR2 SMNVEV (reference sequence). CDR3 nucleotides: TGTGCCAGCAGTTCCGCAGGGAGAGGCCAGCCCCAGCATTTT. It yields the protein CASSSAGRGQPQHF.

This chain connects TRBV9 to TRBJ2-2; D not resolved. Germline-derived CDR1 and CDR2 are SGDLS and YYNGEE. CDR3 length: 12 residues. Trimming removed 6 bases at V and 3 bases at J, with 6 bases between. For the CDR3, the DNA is TGTGCCAGCACGATCGACACCGGGGAGCTGTTTTTT. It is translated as CASTIDTGELFF. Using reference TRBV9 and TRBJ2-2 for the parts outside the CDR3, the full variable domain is DSGVTQTPKHLITATGQRVTLRCSPRSGDLSVYWYQQSLDQGLQFLIQYYNGEERAKGNILERFSAQQFPDLHSELNLSSLELGDSALYFCASTIDTGELFFGEGSRLTVL.

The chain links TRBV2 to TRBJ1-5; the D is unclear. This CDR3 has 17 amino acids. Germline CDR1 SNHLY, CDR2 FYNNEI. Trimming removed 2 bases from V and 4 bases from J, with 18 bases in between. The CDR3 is CASSELGVPGWNQPQHF. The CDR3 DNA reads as TGTGCCAGCAGTGAATTAGGCGTCCCGGGGTGGAATCAGCCCCAGCATTTT.

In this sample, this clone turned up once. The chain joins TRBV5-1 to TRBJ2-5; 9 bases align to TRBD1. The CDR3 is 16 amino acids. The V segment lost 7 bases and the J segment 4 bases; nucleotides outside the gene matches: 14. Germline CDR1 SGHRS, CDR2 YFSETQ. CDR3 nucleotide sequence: TGCGCCAGCCACGAAAGTGGGACAGGGTTTAGAGAGACCCAGTACTTC. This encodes CASHESGTGFRETQYF.

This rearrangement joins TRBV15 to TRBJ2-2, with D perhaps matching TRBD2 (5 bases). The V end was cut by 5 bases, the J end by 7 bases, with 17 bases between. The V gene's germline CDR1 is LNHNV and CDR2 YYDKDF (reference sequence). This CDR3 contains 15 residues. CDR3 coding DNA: TGTGCCACCAGCCCGGAGGTCTCTCGGGGCGGGGAGCTGTTTTTT. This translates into CATSPEVSRGGELFF.

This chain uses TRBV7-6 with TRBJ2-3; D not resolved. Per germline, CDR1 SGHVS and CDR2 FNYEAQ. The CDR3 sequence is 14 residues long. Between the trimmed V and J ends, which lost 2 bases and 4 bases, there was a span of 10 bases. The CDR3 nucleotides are TGTGCCAGCAGCTTAACTGTCGTCGCAGATACGCAGTATTTT. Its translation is CASSLTVVADTQYF.

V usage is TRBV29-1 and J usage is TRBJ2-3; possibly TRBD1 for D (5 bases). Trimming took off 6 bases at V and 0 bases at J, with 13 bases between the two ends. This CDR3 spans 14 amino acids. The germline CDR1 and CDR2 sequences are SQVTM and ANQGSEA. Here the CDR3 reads CSVPDSPSTDTQYF. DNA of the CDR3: TGCAGCGTCCCCGACAGTCCTAGCACAGATACGCAGTATTTT.

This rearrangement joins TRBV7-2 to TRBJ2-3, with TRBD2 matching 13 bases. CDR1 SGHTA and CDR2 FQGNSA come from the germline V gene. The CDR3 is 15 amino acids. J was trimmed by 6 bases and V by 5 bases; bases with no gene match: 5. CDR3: CASSPGTSGIDTQYF. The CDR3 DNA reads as TGTGCCAGCAGCCCCGGGACTAGCGGGATTGATACGCAGTATTTT. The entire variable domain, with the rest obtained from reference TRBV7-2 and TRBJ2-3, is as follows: GAGVSQSPSNKVTEKGKDVELRCDPISGHTALYWYRQSLGQGLEFLIYFQGNSAPDKSGLPSDRFSAERTGGSVSTLTIQRTQQEDSAVYLCASSPGTSGIDTQYFGPGTRLTVL.

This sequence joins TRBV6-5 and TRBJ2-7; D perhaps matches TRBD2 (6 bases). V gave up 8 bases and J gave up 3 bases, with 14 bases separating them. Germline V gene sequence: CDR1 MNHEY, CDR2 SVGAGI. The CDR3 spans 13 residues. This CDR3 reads CASSSTRNYEQYF. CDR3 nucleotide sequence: TGTGCCAGCTCCTCGACTAGAAACTACGAGCAGTACTTC.

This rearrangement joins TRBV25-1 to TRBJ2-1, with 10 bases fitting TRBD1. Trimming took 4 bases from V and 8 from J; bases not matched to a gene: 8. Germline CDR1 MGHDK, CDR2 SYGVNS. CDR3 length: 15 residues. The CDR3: CASSARQGAGHEQFF. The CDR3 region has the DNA TGTGCCAGCAGTGCGCGACAGGGGGCGGGCCATGAGCAGTTCTTC. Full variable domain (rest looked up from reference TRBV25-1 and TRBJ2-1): EADIYQTPRYLVIGTGKKITLECSQTMGHDKMYWYQQDPGMELHLIHYSYGVNSTEKGDLSSESTVSRIRTEHFPLTLESARPSHTSQYLCASSARQGAGHEQFFGPGTRLTVL.

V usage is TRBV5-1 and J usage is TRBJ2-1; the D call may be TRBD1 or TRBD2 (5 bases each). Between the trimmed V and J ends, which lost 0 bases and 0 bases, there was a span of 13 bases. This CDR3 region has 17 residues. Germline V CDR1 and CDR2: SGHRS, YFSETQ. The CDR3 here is CASSLGGSQSSYNEQFF. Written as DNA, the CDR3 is TGCGCCAGCAGCTTGGGGGGGTCCCAGAGCTCCTACAATGAGCAGTTCTTC.

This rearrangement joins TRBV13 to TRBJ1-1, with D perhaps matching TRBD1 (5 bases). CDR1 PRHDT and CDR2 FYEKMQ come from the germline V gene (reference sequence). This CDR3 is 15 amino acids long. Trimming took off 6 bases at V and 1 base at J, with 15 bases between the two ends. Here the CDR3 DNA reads TGTGCCAGCAGGCCTTCGGGGACCTGGAACACTGAAGCTTTCTTT. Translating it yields CASRPSGTWNTEAFF.

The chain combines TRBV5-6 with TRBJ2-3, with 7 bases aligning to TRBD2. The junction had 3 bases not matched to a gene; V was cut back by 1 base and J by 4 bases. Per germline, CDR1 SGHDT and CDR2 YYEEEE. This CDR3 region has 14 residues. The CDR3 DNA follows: TGTGCCAGCAGCTTGTCAGGGAGGGCAGATACGCAGTATTTT. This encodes CASSLSGRADTQYF.

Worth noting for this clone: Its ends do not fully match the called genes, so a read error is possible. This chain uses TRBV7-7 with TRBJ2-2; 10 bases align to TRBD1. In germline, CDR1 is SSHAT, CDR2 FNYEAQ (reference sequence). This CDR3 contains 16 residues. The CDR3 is CASSPGQGPNTGELFF. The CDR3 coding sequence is TGTGCTAGCAGCCCGGGACAGGGGCCGAACACCGGGGAGCTGTTTTTT.

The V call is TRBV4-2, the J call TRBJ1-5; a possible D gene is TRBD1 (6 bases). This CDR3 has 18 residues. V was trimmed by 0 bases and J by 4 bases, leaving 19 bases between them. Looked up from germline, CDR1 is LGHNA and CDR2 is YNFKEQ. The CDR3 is CASSQDAGGGRNNQPQHF. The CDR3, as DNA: TGTGCCAGCAGCCAAGATGCCGGCGGGGGCAGGAATAATCAGCCCCAGCATTTT.

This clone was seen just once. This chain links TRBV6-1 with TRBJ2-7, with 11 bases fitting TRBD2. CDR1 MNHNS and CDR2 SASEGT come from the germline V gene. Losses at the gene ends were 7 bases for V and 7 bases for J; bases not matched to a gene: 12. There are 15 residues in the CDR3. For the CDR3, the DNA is TGTGCCAGCACTCCACCCACTAGCGGGAGTGGGGAGCAGTACTTC. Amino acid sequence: CASTPPTSGSGEQYF.

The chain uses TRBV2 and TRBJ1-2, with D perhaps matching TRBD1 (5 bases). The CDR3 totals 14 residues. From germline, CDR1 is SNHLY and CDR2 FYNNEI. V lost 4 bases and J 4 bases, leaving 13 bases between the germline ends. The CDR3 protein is CASSVNAGGYGYTF. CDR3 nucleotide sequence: TGTGCCAGCAGTGTAAACGCGGGGGGCTATGGCTACACCTTC.